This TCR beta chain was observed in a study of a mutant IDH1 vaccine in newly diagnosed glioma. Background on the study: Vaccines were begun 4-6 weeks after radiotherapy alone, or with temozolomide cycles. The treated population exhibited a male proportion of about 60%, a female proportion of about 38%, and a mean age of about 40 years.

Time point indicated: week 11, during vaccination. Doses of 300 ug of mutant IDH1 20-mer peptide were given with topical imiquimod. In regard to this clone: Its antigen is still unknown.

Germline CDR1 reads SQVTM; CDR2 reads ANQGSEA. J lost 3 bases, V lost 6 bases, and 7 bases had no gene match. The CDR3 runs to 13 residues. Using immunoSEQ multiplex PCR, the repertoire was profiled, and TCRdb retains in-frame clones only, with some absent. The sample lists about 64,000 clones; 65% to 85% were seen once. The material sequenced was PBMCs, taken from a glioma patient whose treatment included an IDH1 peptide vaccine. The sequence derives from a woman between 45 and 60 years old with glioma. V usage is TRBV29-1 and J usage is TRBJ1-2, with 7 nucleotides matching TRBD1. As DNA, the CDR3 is TGCAGCGTCCAGGGGGGCACGGACTATGGCTACACCTTC. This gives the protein CSVQGGTDYGYTF. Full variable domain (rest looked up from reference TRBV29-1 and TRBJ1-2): SAVISQKPSRDICQRGTSLTIQCQVDSQVTMMFWYRQQPGQSLTLIATANQGSEATYESGFVIDKFPISRPNLTFSTLTVSNMSPEDSSIYLCSVQGGTDYGYTFGSGTRLTVV.